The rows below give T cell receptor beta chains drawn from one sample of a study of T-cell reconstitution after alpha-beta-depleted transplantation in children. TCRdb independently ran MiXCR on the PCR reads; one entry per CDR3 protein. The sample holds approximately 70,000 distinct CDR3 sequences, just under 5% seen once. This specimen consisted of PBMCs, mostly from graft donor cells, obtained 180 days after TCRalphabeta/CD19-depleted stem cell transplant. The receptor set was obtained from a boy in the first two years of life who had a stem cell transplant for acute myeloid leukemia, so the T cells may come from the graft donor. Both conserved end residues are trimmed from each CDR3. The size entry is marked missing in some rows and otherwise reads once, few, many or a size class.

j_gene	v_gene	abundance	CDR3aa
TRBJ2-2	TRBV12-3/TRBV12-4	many	ASSLRGAGELF
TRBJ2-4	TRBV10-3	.	AISETDRGRENIQY
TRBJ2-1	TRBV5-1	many	ASSLAPSGINNEQF
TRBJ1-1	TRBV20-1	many	SARAFGQSLGEAF
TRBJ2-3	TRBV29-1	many	SGGSPEGTQY
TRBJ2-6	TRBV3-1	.	ATCQDPGTGATSGANVLT
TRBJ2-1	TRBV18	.	ASSPNREQF
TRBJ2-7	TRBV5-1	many	ASSLGVEWY
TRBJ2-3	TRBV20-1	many	SQRGQVLTDTQY
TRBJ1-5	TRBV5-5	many	ASSLVGSNQPQH
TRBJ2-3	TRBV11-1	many	ASSIGTGDTQY
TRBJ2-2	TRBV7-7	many	ASSSDTGELF
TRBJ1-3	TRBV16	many	ASSQVGPPHHSGNTIY
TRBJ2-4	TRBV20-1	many	SARDLGTGAKNIQY
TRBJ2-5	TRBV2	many	ASSEGGAGQETQY
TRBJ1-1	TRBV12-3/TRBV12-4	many	ASSQGTVLNTEAF
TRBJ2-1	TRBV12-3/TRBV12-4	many	AIRKGDYNEQF
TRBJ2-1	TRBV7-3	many	ASSLMGQGIDEQF
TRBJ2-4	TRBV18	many	ASSRGSENIQY
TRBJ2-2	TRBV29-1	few	SVCRNTGELF
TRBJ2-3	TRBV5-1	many	ASSLGTLRADTQY
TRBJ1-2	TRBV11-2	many	ASSTGTVLGYT
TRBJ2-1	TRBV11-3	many	ASSPRALEGEQF
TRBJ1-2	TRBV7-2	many	ASSPRQGLPYGYT
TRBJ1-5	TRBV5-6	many	ASSSGTGYQPQH
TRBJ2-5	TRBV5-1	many	ASSFWTEETQY
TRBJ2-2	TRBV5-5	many	ASSLRVGMNTGELF
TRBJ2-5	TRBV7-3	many	ASSPGGAGEETQY
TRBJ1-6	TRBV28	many	ASSLRESYNSPLH
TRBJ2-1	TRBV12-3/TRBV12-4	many	ASRADGASYNEQF
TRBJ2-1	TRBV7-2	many	ASSRGRQYNEQF
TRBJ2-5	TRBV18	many	ASSPQKGQAQETQY
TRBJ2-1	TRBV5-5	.	ARGTYNEQF
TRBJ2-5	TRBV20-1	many	SADSRRETQY
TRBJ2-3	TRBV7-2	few	ASSHGLAGAQDTQY
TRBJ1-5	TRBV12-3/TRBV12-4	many	ASSLGNPGTNQPQH
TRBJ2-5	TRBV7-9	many	ASSLLGQETQY
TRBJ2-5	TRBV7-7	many	ASSLRTSGQETQY
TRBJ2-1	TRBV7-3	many	ASSPGTGRIPNNEQF
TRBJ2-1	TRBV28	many	ASSPRVGYNEQF
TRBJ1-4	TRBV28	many	ASSTNRDRNEKLF
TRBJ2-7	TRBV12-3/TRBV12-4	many	ASSLDSQVPYEQY
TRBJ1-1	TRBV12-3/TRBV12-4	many	ASEGFDGGGGAEAF